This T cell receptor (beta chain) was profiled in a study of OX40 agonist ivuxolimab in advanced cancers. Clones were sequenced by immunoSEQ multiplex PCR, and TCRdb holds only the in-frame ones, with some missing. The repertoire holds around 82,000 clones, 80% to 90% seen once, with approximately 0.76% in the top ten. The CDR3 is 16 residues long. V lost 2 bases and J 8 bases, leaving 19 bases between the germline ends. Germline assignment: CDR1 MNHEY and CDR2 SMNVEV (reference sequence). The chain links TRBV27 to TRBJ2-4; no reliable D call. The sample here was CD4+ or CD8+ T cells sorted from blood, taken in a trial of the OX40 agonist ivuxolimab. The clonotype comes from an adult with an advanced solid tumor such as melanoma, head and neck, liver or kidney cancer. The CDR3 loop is CASSLRFTDFVHIQYF. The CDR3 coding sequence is TGTGCCAGCAGTTTACGATTCACAGACTTCGTACACATTCAGTACTTC.